This entry is about one T cell receptor (beta chain). This CDR3 is built from 17 residues. V lost 1 base and J lost 5; bases outside the gene matches: 12. The germline V gene encodes CDR1 MGHRA and CDR2 YSYEKL. The authors' processing: Amplifying reference gene primers gave estimates of nucleated cell counts. Sequenced by immunoSEQ multiplex PCR; TCRdb stores in-frame clones only, minus some. V, J and clone size were drawn from that table, and D and trimming were deduced from the DNA. The sample consists of just over 650,000 clones, about 87% of them appearing once. The sample comes from a study of blood T cell repertoires in COVID-19. Study-wide context: Samples came from the United States, Italy and Spain, spanning acute and convalescent COVID-19. The analysed material was cDNA or gDNA that came from T cells, B-cell-depleted T cells, or PBMCs.

Sequencing was done on a sample of peripheral blood. The clonotype comes from a woman aged 18-29 years with acute or convalescent COVID-19. The J gene is TRBJ2-7, the V gene TRBV4-1, with 9 bases lining up with TRBD1. The CDR3 here is CASSQGWGTGSGDEQYF. The CDR3 DNA is TGCGCCAGCAGCCAAGGTTGGGGGACAGGGAGTGGGGACGAGCAGTACTTC.